This T cell receptor beta chain was sequenced in a study of technical replicates of blood from several donors. This CDR3 has 14 residues. In germline, CDR1 is SGHNT, CDR2 YYREEE (reference sequence). After removal of 6 bases from V and 2 bases from J, the junction contained 5 bases not matched to a gene. Libraries were prepared by immunoSEQ multiplex PCR; TCRdb keeps only in-frame clonotypes and omits some of them. The sample yields approximately 51,000 clones, 85% to 95% seen once. The sample taken for sequencing was PBMCs. V is TRBV5-4 and J is TRBJ2-7; 10 bases are a match to TRBD1. This TCR came from a human donor in good health. Some clones in this sample may be carry-over from other donors' samples. This chain's CDR3 is CASTPGTGAYEQYF. The CDR3 nucleotides are TGTGCCAGCACCCCAGGGACAGGGGCCTACGAGCAGTACTTC.